What follows is one TCR beta chain and its context. Its antigen is unknown. Germline is not matched at one junction end, which may reflect a read error. 60 Vbeta and 13 Jbeta primers were used in PCR. TCRdb's table, derived via immunoSEQ multiplex PCR, lists solely in-frame clones and lacks some. Of 100,000 to 140,000 clones in the sample, more than 75% were seen once. These data originate in a study of cytomegalovirus exposure and HLA in healthy donors. Germline V lookup: CDR1 SNHLY, CDR2 FYNNEI. The CDR3 runs 19 residues. Points from the study as a whole: The investigators catalogued 164 TCR beta chains as cytomegalovirus-associated.

The TCR was taken from a man aged 30 to 45 in good health and CMV-seropositive. This chain joins TRBV2 and TRBJ2-4; D may be TRBD2 (7 bases). The sequenced sample consisted of PBMCs. The DNA for the CDR3 is TGTGCCAGCAGCGCTACTCCTAATGGGGGGGCTTTTGGCCAAATCGGTCAGTATTTC. This gives the protein CASSATPNGGAFGQIGQYF. Looking up the rest from reference TRBV2 and TRBJ2-4 gives the full variable domain: EPEVTQTPSHQVTQMGQEVILRCVPISNHLYFYWYRQILGQKVEFLVSFYNNEISEKSEIFDDQFSVERPDGSNFTLKIRSTKLEDSAMYFCASSATPNGGAFGQIGQYFGAGTRLSVL.